This T cell receptor (beta chain) derives from a study of cytomegalovirus exposure and HLA in healthy donors. Notes on this clone: Its target is unknown.

Study-level findings and limits: A subsequent analysis found that TCR clusters from the first cohort also tended to co-occur in the approximately 110 validation repertoires, with 94% of cluster scores above 0.

Libraries were prepared by immunoSEQ multiplex PCR; TCRdb keeps only in-frame clonotypes and omits some of them. This sample has about 180,000 clones, with 86% found just once. The CDR3 contains 14 residues. V was shortened by 3 bases and J by 7 bases, with 16 bases between the two germline ends. Germline values: CDR1 SGHTA, CDR2 FQGNSA. The rearrangement links TRBV7-2 to TRBJ2-7; D ambiguous. Material: PBMCs. The TCR was taken from a man between 18 and 29 years old in good health and CMV-seropositive. In nucleotides, the CDR3 is TGTGCCAGCAGCTTGCACGTGGCCCTGAGGGAGCAGTACTTC. It encodes CASSLHVALREQYF.